This TCR beta chain derives from a study of blood T cell repertoires in COVID-19. At the level of the study: There were acute and convalescent COVID-19 samples, and they came from the United States, Italy and Spain.

Germline CDR1 is MNHNS and CDR2 is SASEGT. V dropped 2 bases and J dropped 4; count of bases not matched to a gene: 6. This CDR3 contains 16 residues. Sequencing was performed with immunoSEQ multiplex PCR; in TCRdb, only in-frame clones are kept and a portion is missing. The top ten clones hold around 2% of a sample with 150,000 or so clones, over 60% of them seen once. The receptor was derived from a woman between 70 and 85 years old with acute or convalescent COVID-19. Specimen: peripheral blood. The chain combines TRBV6-1 with TRBJ2-1; 9 positions match TRBD2. Here the CDR3 reads CASSEFGSGSYNEQFF. The CDR3 DNA reads as TGTGCCAGCAGTGAATTTGGTAGCGGGAGTTACAATGAGCAGTTCTTC.